Reported below is one T cell receptor beta chain. Its antigen remains unknown. This specimen comes from a study of CD8 T cells in ankylosing spondylitis. Study-wide points: The authors found the disease-linked clones to be CD8+ and relatively rare in peripheral blood.

TCRdb re-derived calls from the 5' RACE reads in MiXCR, one entry per CDR3 protein. The sample includes approximately 200,000 distinct CDR3 sequences, about 13% of them seen just once. Losses at the gene ends were 1 base for V and 5 bases for J; bases not matched to a gene: 13. The CDR3 extends over 17 amino acids. CDR1 SGHTS and CDR2 YDEGEE come from the germline V gene. The origin of this receptor is a male donor with ankylosing spondylitis or in good health (not recorded which). The specimen was blood, either unsorted or a sorted T cell fraction (not recorded which). The chain recombines TRBV5-8 with TRBJ2-7; 9 bases fit TRBD2. In DNA, the CDR3 is TGTGCCAGCAGCTTGTGGAGGGCGGGAGGGCCGTTCGACGAGCAGTACTTC. This gives the protein CASSLWRAGGPFDEQYF.